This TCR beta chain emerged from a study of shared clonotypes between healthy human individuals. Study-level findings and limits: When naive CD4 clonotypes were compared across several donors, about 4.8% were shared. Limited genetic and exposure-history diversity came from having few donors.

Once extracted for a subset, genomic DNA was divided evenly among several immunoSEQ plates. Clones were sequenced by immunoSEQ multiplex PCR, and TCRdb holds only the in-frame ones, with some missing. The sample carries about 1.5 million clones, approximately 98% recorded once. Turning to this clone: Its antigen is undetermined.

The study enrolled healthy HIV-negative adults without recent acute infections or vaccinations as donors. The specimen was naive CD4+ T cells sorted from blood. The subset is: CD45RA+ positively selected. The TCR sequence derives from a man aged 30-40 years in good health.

CDR3 sequence reads: CASSRTRYSNQPQHF. The CDR3 coding sequence is TGTGCCAGCAGCCGCACCCGATATAGCAATCAGCCCCAGCATTTT. The V and J genes are TRBV6-1 and TRBJ1-5; no definite D call. V dropped 6 bases and J dropped 0 bases, with 12 bases sitting between them. There are 15 residues in the CDR3. Germline V gene sequence: CDR1 MNHNS, CDR2 SASEGT.